This T cell receptor beta chain was sequenced during a study of OX40 agonist ivuxolimab in advanced cancers. The CDR3 length is 15 residues. Repertoires were generated with immunoSEQ multiplex PCR, while TCRdb's copy carries only in-frame clones and drops some. Here the sample spans 45,000 to 55,000 clones, roughly four fifths being singletons. The chain carries TRBV21-1 and TRBJ1-2; the table's D call of TRBD1 was not tested on the DNA. TRBV21-1 is a documented pseudogene. Sequenced material: CD4+ or CD8+ T cells sorted from blood, taken in a trial of the OX40 agonist ivuxolimab. The sequence came from an adult with an advanced solid tumor such as melanoma, head and neck, liver or kidney cancer. The CDR3 coding sequence is TGTGCCAGCAGAATTACCACGCCTCAGTGGTATGGCTACACCTTC. Translating gives CASRITTPQWYGYTF.